This T cell receptor (beta chain) is drawn from a study of shared clonotypes between healthy human individuals. Sequencing was performed with immunoSEQ multiplex PCR; in TCRdb, only in-frame clones are kept and a portion is missing. The sample has hundreds of thousands of clones; 72% are singletons. In the CD4+ fraction, cells were divided into CD45RA+ naive and CD45RA-negative memory subsets. Germline values: CDR1 GTSNPN, CDR2 SVGIG (reference sequence). This CDR3 is built from 15 residues. V was clipped by 1 base and J by 6 bases; unmatched bases: 7. The TCR was taken from a young woman in good health. V usage is TRBV30 and J usage is TRBJ2-3; the match to TRBD2 covers 10 bases. The sample comprised memory CD4+ T cells sorted from blood. The subset here: CD45RA-negative fraction. The CDR3 loop reads CAWSGPSGRSDTQYF. The CDR3 nucleotides read TGTGCCTGGAGTGGTCCTAGCGGGAGATCGGATACGCAGTATTTT.